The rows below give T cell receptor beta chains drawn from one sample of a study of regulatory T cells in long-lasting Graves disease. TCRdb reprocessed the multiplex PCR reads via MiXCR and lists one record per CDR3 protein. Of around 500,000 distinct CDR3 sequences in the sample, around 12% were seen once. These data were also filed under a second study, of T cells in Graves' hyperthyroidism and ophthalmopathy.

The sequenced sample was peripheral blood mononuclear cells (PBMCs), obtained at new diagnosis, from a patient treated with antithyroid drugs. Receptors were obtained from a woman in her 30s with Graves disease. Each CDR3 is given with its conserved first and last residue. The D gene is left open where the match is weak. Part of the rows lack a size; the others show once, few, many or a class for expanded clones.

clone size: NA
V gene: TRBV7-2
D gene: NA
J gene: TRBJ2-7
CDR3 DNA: TGTGCCAGCAGCTCACCCAGGGGGGAAAAGCAGTACTTC
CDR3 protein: CASSSPRGEKQYF

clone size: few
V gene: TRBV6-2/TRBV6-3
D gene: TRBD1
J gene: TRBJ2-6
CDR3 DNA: TGTGCCAGCAGTTACTACCAACAGGGGGCTGGGGCCAACGTCCTGACTTTC
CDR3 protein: CASSYYQQGAGANVLTF

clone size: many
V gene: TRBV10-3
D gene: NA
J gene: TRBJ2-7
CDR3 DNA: TGTGCCATCAGTGGGTCCTACGAGCAGTACTTC
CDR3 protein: CAISGSYEQYF

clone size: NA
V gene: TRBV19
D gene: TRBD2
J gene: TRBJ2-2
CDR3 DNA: TGTGCCAGTAGTATAGTTGGCGGGAGGGCCACCGGGGAGCTGTTTTTT
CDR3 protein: CASSIVGGRATGELFF

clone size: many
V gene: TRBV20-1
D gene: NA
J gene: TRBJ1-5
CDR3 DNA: TGCAGTGCCAGGTCCAGGGGTCTATTTGGGCCCCAGCATTTT
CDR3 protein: CSARSRGLFGPQHF

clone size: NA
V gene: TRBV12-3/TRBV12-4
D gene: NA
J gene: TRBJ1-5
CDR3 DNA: TGTGCCAGCAGTCCAGGGAAACAGCCCCAGCATTTT
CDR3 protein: CASSPGKQPQHF

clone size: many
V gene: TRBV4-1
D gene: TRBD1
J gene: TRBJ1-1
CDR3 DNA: TGCGCCAGCAGCCAAGCGGTGGGACAGATTAACACTGAAGCTTTCTTT
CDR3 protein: CASSQAVGQINTEAFF

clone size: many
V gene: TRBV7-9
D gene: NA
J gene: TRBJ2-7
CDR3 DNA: TGTGCCAGCGTGGACACGTCAGACTTAGAGCAGTACTTC
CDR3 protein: CASVDTSDLEQYF

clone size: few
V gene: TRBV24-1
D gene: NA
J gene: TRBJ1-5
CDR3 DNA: TGTGCCACCAGTGATACATTAGCGAATCAGCCCCAGCATTTT
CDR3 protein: CATSDTLANQPQHF

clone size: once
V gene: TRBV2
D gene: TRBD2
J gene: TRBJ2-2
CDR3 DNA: TGTGCCAGCAGATATCTAGCGGGAGGCACCGGGGAGCTGTTTTTT
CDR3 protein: CASRYLAGGTGELFF

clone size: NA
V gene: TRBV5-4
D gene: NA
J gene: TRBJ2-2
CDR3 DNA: TGTGCCAGCAGATCCGGGACAACCAACACCGGGGAGCTGTTTTTT
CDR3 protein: CASRSGTTNTGELFF

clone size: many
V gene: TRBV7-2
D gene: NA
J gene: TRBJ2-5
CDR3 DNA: TGTGCCAGCAGCTTGACGTGGGGGGAGACCCAGTACTTC
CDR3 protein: CASSLTWGETQYF

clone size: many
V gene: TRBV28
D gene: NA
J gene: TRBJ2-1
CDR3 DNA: TGTGCCAGCAGTTTTTCTCGGGAATTGGCCTCTGAGCAGTTCTTC
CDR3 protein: CASSFSRELASEQFF

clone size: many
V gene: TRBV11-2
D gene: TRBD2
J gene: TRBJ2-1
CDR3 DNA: TGTGCCAGCAGCTTAGAGACGGGAGGGCCTAATGAGCAGTTCTTC
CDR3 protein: CASSLETGGPNEQFF

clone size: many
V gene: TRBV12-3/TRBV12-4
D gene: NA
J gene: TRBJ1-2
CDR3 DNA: TGTGCCAGCAGCCCCGGGGGAGCTAACTATGGCTACACCTTC
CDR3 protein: CASSPGGANYGYTF

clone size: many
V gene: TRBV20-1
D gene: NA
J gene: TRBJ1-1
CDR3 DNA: TGCAGTGCTAGACTGGCCGCTATTGGCACTGAAGCTTTCTTT
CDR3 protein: CSARLAAIGTEAFF

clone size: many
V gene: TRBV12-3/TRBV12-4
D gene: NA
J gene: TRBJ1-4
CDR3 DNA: TGTGCCAGCAGTTTGGAGGAAAAACTGTTTTTT
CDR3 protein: CASSLEEKLFF

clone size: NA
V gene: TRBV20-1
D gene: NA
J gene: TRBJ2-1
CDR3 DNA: TGCAGTGCTAGCAACAATGGGCAGTTCTTC
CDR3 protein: CSASNNGQFF

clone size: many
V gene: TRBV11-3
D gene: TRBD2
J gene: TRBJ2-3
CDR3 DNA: TGTGCCAGCAGCCCGATGGGGACTAGTGCCACAGATACGCAGTATTTT
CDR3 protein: CASSPMGTSATDTQYF

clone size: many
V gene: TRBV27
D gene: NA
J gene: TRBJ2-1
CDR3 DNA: TGTGCCAGCAGTCCGCAAGGGGTAGCGGTAAGCGATGAGCAGTTCTTC
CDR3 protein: CASSPQGVAVSDEQFF

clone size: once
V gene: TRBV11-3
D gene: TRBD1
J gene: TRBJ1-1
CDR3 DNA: TGTGCCAGCAGCTTAGTACCACGGACAGGGAACACTGAAGCTTTCTTT
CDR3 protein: CASSLVPRTGNTEAFF

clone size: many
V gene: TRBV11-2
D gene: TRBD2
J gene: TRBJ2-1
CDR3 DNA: TGTGCCAGCAGCTTCCTAGCGGGAGGAAATGAGCAGTTCTTC
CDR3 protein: CASSFLAGGNEQFF

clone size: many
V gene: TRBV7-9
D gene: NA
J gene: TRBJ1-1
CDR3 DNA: TGTGCCAGCAGCTACCAAAGTAACACTGAAGCTTTCTTT
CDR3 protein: CASSYQSNTEAFF

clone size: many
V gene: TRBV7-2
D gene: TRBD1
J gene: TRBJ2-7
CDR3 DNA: TGTGCCAGCAGCTTTGGTGCCTCGCGTAGGGTGGGGACAGGATTCTACGAGCAGTACTTC
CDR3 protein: CASSFGASRRVGTGFYEQYF

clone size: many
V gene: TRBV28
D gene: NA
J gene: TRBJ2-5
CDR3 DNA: TGTGCCAGCAGGGCCTCGGGGGTCTCTCAAGAGACCCAGTACTTC
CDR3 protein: CASRASGVSQETQYF

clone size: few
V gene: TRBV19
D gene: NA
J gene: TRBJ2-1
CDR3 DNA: TGTGCCAGTAGCTCCCACCAAGGGACGGAGCAGTTCTTC
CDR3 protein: CASSSHQGTEQFF

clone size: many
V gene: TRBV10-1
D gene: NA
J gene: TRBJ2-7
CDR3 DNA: TGCGCCAGCAGTGAGAACCGGGGTCGGATCTACGAGCAGTACTTC
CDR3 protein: CASSENRGRIYEQYF

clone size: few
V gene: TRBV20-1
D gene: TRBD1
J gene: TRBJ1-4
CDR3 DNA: TGCAGTGCTAGAGCGGACAGGCGCTTTGAACCTAATGAAAAACTGTTTTTT
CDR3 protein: CSARADRRFEPNEKLFF

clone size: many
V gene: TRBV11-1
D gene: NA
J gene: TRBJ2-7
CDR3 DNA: TGTGCCAGCAGCTTACGACGACCCTACGAGCAGTACTTC
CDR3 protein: CASSLRRPYEQYF

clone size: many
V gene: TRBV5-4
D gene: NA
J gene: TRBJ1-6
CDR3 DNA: TGTGCCAGCAGCCAACAAGGGCAGCAGGGTTCACCCCTCCACTTT
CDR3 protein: CASSQQGQQGSPLHF

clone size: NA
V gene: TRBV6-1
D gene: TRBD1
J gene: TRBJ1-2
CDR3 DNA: TGTGCCAGCAGCACCCCACTGGACAGGGTTGTTTTTCCTTATGGCTACACCTTC
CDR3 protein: CASSTPLDRVVFPYGYTF

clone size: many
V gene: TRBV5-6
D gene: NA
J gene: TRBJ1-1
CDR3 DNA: TGTGCCAGCAGCTTGGTAGCCTTGGACACTGAAGCTTTCTTT
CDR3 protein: CASSLVALDTEAFF

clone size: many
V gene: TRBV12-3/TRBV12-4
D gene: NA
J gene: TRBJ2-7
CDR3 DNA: TGTGCCAGCAGTTTGGGGATCACCTACGAGCAGTACTTC
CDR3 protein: CASSLGITYEQYF

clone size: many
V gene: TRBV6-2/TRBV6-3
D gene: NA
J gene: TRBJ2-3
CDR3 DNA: TGTGCCAACGTGGGGTTCGTTCGGGGGTTGGATGTCACAGATACGCAGTATTTT
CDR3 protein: CANVGFVRGLDVTDTQYF

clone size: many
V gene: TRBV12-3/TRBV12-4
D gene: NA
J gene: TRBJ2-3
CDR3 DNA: TGTGCCAGCACCCTCGGGACTCCCTCCGCAGATACGCAGTATTTT
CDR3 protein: CASTLGTPSADTQYF

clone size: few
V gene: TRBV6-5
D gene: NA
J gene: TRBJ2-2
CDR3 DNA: TGTGCCAGCAGTTACACCAGGAAACGATCCGGGGAGCTGTTTTTT
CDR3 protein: CASSYTRKRSGELFF

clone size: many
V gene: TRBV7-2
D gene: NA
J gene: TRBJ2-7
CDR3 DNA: TGTGCCAGCAGTCCACATCTAGCGCTGAGCTCCTACGAGCAGTACTTC
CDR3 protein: CASSPHLALSSYEQYF

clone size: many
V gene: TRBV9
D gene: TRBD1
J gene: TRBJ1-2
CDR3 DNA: TGTGCCAGCAGCTCCCGGGACAGGGACCCCCTAGCCTATGGCTACACCTTC
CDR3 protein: CASSSRDRDPLAYGYTF

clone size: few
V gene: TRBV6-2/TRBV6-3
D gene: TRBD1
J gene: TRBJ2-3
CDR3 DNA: TGTGCCAGCAGTGAAGGGACAGGGGGCATGTATACGCAGTATTTT
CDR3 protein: CASSEGTGGMYTQYF

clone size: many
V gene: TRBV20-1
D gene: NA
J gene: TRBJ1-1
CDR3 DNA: TGCAGTGCCCGACCCGGGGACACTGAAGCTTTCTTT
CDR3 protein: CSARPGDTEAFF

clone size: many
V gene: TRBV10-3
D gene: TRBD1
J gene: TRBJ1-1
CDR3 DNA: TGTGCCATCAGGTTGACAGGGGGCGCTTCTGAAGCTTTCTTT
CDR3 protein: CAIRLTGGASEAFF

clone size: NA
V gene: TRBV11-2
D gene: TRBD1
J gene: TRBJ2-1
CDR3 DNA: TGTGCCAGCAGCTTTACAGGGGGCGCCTCCGGGGAGCAGTTCTTC
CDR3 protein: CASSFTGGASGEQFF

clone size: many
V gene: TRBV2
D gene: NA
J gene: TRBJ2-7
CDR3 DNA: TGTGCCAGCAGTGAAGCCCTGGGATTTTCCTACGAGCAGTACTTC
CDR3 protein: CASSEALGFSYEQYF

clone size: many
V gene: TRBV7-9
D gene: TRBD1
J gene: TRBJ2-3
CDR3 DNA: TGTGCCAGCACCTTGGACAGGTCCTACACAGATACGCAGTATTTT
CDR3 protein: CASTLDRSYTDTQYF

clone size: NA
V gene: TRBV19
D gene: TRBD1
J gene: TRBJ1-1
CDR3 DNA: TGTGCCAGTAGTATGTGGGACAGCACTGAAGCTTTCTTT
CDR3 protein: CASSMWDSTEAFF

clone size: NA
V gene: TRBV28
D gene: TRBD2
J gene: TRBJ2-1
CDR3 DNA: TGTGCCAGCAGTCAAGGCGGAGCGGGGGGCTACAATGAGCAGTTCTTC
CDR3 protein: CASSQGGAGGYNEQFF

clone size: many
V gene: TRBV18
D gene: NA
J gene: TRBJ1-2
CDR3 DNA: TGTGCCAGCTCACCGGGAAAGGGCTACACCTTC
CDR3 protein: CASSPGKGYTF

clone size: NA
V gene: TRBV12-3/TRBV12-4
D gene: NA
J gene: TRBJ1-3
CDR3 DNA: TGTGCCAGCAGATATCAACCAGGGGTCCCTGGAAACACCATATATTTT
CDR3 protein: CASRYQPGVPGNTIYF

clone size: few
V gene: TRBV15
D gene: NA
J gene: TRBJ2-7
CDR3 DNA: TGTGCCACCAGCAGAGATCGTGGGATACACTACGAGCAGTACTTC
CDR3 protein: CATSRDRGIHYEQYF

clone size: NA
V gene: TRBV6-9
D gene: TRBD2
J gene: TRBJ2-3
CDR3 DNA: TGTGCCAGCAGTTACAGTGCGGGAGGGCCGGATACGCAGTATTTT
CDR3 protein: CASSYSAGGPDTQYF

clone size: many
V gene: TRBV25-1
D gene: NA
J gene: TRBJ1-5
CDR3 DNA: TGTGCCAGCAGTGCGGGACACCTCAATCAGCCCCAGCATTTT
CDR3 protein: CASSAGHLNQPQHF

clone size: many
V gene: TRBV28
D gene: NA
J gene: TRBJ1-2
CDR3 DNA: TGTGCCAGCAATACGATGGGAACAGACCTTACTAACTATGGCTACACCTTC
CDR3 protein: CASNTMGTDLTNYGYTF

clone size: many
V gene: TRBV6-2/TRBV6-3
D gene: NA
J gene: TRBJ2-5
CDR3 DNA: TGTGCCAGCAGTTACGCCAGGGAGACCCAGTACTTC
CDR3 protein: CASSYARETQYF